The 29 T cell receptor beta chains listed next were all sequenced from one sample in a study of regulatory T cells in long-lasting Graves disease. Relying on iRepertoire HTBI primers and Arm-PCR of CDR3 regions, the team built TCR beta libraries. MiXCR was run by TCRdb on the multiplex PCR reads, yielding one entry per CDR3 protein. The sample shows a few hundred thousand distinct CDR3 sequences, 20% to 25% of them seen only once. The time point here: persistent/refractory GD, antithyroid drugs over 5 years with positive TRAb. PBMC-extracted RNA yielded the TCR library. The source was peripheral blood mononuclear cells (PBMCs), collected when the disease was refractory, from a patient treated with antithyroid drugs. Source of these receptors: a female donor with Graves disease.

The rearrangement links TRBV11-2 to TRBJ1-6, with a weak D call TRBD1 (6 bases). Germline loops: CDR1 SGHAT, CDR2 FQNNGV. The germline V and J ends were trimmed by 4 bases and 1 base, with 11 bases remaining between them. The CDR3 covers 16 residues. The CDR3 DNA reads as TGTGCCAGCAGCTACAGGGATGGGTCCTATAATTCACCCCTCCACTTT. This translates into CASSYRDGSYNSPLHF.

This clonotype was recorded many times. J is TRBJ2-5 and V is TRBV10-3; a possible D gene is TRBD1 (5 bases). The CDR3 has 12 residues. V shed 10 bases and J shed 2 bases, with 11 bases lying between them. Per germline, CDR1 ENHRY and CDR2 SYGVKD. This CDR3 is CATRDSQETQYF. The CDR3 coding sequence is TGTGCCACTCGTGACAGTCAAGAGACCCAGTACTTC.

This clonotype appeared a few times. The CDR3 reads CAWSRLTGDGYTF. CDR3 DNA: TGTGCCTGGAGCAGACTGACAGGGGACGGCTACACCTTC. This chain uses TRBV30 with TRBJ1-2, with 8 bases fitting TRBD1. The trim removed 3 bases at V and 8 bases at J, leaving 8 bases unmatched. CDR1 GTSNPN and CDR2 SVGIG come from the germline V gene (reference sequence). This CDR3 has 13 residues.

V usage is TRBV29-1 and J usage is TRBJ2-7; D is unclear. This CDR3 region has 11 residues. From germline, CDR1 is SQVTM and CDR2 ANQGSEA. V shed 7 bases and J shed 3 bases, with 10 bases lying between them. CDR3 protein: CSGGLNYEQYF. DNA of the CDR3: TGCAGCGGGGGATTAAACTACGAGCAGTACTTC.

Remarks on this clonotype: Germline and junction disagree at one end, which may indicate a read error. The chain couples TRBV2 to TRBJ1-6, with D possibly matching TRBD1 (6 bases). The CDR3 spans 17 residues. The V gene's germline CDR1 is SNHLY and CDR2 FYNNEI. CDR3 amino acids: CASSQDLGGRGPLTLHF. The CDR3, as DNA: TGCGCCAGCAGCCAAGATCTCGGCGGCAGGGGCCCCCTCACCCTCCACTTT.

This clonotype was seen many times. The J gene is TRBJ1-3, the V gene TRBV28, with a tentative D call TRBD1 (5 bases). There are 16 residues in the CDR3. The V gene's germline CDR1 is MDHEN and CDR2 SYDVKM. V lost 7 bases and J lost 0, with 16 bases in between. This CDR3 is CASTVIDRRSGNTIYF. CDR3 sequence (DNA): TGTGCCAGCACCGTAATCGACAGACGCTCTGGAAACACCATATATTTT.

This clonotype was detected ten times or more. The chain joins TRBV6-2 or TRBV6-3 to TRBJ1-2; TRBD1 matches at 9 bases. This CDR3 is built from 16 residues. V lost 4 bases to trimming and J lost 1 base; unmatched junction nucleotides: 7. CDR1 MNHEY and CDR2 SVGEGT come from the germline V gene. The CDR3 coding sequence is TGTGCCAGCAGTTTATCCGGGACAGGGAGTAACTATGGCTACACCTTC. This sequence encodes CASSLSGTGSNYGYTF.

The chain is built from TRBV4-3 and TRBJ2-7, with 7 bases that match TRBD2. Germline CDR1 LGHNA, CDR2 YSLEER. The CDR3 consists of 15 residues. V lost 2 bases to trimming and J lost 4 bases; unmatched junction nucleotides: 8. CDR3 in amino acids: CASSQKLAIGYEQYF. As DNA, the CDR3 is TGCGCCAGCAGCCAAAAACTAGCGATTGGGTACGAGCAGTACTTC.

J is TRBJ1-1 and V is TRBV4-1; no clear D. Trimming stripped 2 bases from V and 0 bases from J, with 7 bases between. The CDR3 runs 14 residues. Germline CDR1 MGHRA, CDR2 YSYEKL. The CDR3 coding sequence is TGCGCCAGCAGCCAACACGGACTGAACACTGAAGCTTTCTTT. Translated, it gives CASSQHGLNTEAFF.

As regards this clonotype: This could be a read error, since a much larger clone is one nucleotide away. This chain links TRBV7-2 with TRBJ2-4, with a possible D match to TRBD2 (6 bases). Looked up from germline, CDR1 is SGHTA and CDR2 is FQGNSA. This CDR3 is built from 15 residues. V was pared by 7 bases and J by 10 bases, with 23 bases between. DNA for the CDR3: TGTGCCAGCACCGTACACTCGGCTAATCGGGGGATTCAGTACTTC. Its translation: CASTVHSANRGIQYF.

This clonotype was seen only a few times. This chain joins TRBV20-1 and TRBJ2-1; TRBD1 might be the D (6 bases). Looked up from germline, CDR1 is DFQATT and CDR2 is SNEGSKA (reference sequence). V was trimmed by 6 bases and J by 5 bases, leaving 17 bases between them. This CDR3 comprises 14 residues. In nucleotides, the CDR3 is TGCAGTGCCGTGGAACTGGGGGCGCACAATGAGCAGTTCTTC. Its translation: CSAVELGAHNEQFF.

This clonotype turned up a few times. The chain combines TRBV5-1 with TRBJ1-1, with 7 bases matching TRBD1. With V trimmed by 5 bases and J by 6 bases, 7 bases remained unmatched. Germline V gene data show CDR1 as SGHRS and CDR2 as YFSETQ. This CDR3 region has 13 residues. CDR3: CASRVQGIPEAFF. CDR3 nucleotides: TGCGCCAGCAGGGTACAGGGGATTCCTGAAGCTTTCTTT.

This clonotype was recorded a few times. Compared with germline, one end of the junction differs, possibly owing to a read error. The chain joins TRBV7-9 to TRBJ1-1, with unresolved D. Germline V CDR1 and CDR2: SEHNR, FQNEAQ (reference sequence). The CDR3 has 12 amino acids. This chain's CDR3 is CASNLWSTEAFF. In DNA, the CDR3 is TGTGCCAGCAACTTATGGAGTACTGAAGCTTTCTTT.

This clonotype was seen many times. J is TRBJ1-1 and V is TRBV6-1, with D unclear. The V gene lost 5 bases and the J gene lost 0 bases, with 10 bases spanning the gap. The germline gives CDR1 MNHNS, CDR2 SASEGT. The CDR3 is 14 amino acids. CDR3 region: CASSLRTLNTEAFF. The CDR3 DNA follows: TGTGCCAGCAGTCTACGGACGTTGAACACTGAAGCTTTCTTT.

The chain has TRBV9 and TRBJ1-3; D remains unclear. V lost 0 bases and J 2 bases, leaving 6 bases between the germline ends. Germline loops: CDR1 SGDLS, CDR2 YYNGEE. The CDR3 length is 14 residues. The CDR3 DNA follows: TGTGCCAGCAGCGTAGCTGGAGCTGGAAACACCATATATTTT. It yields the protein CASSVAGAGNTIYF. Full variable domain (outside the CDR3, taken from reference TRBV9 and TRBJ1-3): DSGVTQTPKHLITATGQRVTLRCSPRSGDLSVYWYQQSLDQGLQFLIQYYNGEERAKGNILERFSAQQFPDLHSELNLSSLELGDSALYFCASSVAGAGNTIYFGEGSWLTVV.

This clonotype was detected a few times. V and J are TRBV19 and TRBJ2-7, with TRBD2 matching 8 bases. V was clipped by 8 bases and J by 2 bases; unmatched bases: 8. Germline values: CDR1 LNHDA, CDR2 SQIVND (reference sequence). The CDR3 covers 14 residues. The CDR3 region is CASRAVGGAYEQYF. CDR3 in DNA: TGTGCCAGTCGAGCAGTCGGGGGGGCCTACGAGCAGTACTTC.

This clonotype was detected ten times or more. The chain links TRBV6-1 to TRBJ2-7; D is uncertain. The CDR3 spans 13 residues. Germline CDR1 reads MNHNS; CDR2 reads SASEGT. The V and J ends lost 8 bases and 4 bases respectively, with 15 bases between them. The chain's CDR3 is CASVRPVVYEQYF. For the CDR3, the DNA is TGTGCCAGCGTACGCCCGGTGGTGTACGAGCAGTACTTC.

There are many counts of this clonotype. This chain links TRBV7-2 with TRBJ1-1; a weak D match, TRBD1 (5 bases). The V end lost 7 bases, the J end lost 6 bases, and 21 bases lay between the germline ends. The germline V gene has CDR1 SGHTA and CDR2 FQGNSA. This CDR3 comprises 15 residues. The CDR3: CASISPTRGFPEAFF. In nucleotides, the CDR3 is TGTGCCAGCATTTCTCCAACCCGGGGCTTCCCTGAAGCTTTCTTT.

J is TRBJ1-2 and V is TRBV10-3; D call uncertain. The length of the CDR3 is 13 residues. In germline, CDR1 is ENHRY, CDR2 SYGVKD. Trimming left V 0 bases short and J 4 bases short, with 6 bases between. The CDR3 protein is CAISESGLYGYTF. CDR3 DNA: TGTGCCATCAGTGAGTCAGGCCTCTATGGCTACACCTTC.

This clonotype was observed a handful of times. This rearrangement joins TRBV6-1 to TRBJ1-1; TRBD1 aligns across 9 bases. Trimming took 6 bases from V and 0 from J; bases not matched to a gene: 8. CDR1 and CDR2 from the germline V gene are MNHNS and SASEGT. The CDR3 contains 16 residues. In DNA form, the CDR3 reads TGTGCCAGCAGGCTCGGGACAGGGCCCGTGAACACTGAAGCTTTCTTT. Translated, it gives CASRLGTGPVNTEAFF.

The chain combines TRBV7-2 with TRBJ1-5, with no clear D. V lost 2 bases and J 7 bases, leaving 9 bases between the germline ends. This CDR3 region has 13 residues. CDR1 is SGHTA and CDR2 is FQGNSA in the germline V gene. For the CDR3, the DNA is TGTGCCAGCAGCTTAACGGATGGGCAGCCCCAGCATTTT. It specifies CASSLTDGQPQHF.

The chain couples TRBV28 to TRBJ2-5; perhaps TRBD2 as D (6 bases). The CDR3 contains 14 residues. Germline-derived CDR1 and CDR2 are MDHEN and SYDVKM. The V end lost 6 bases, the J end lost 5 bases, and 16 bases lay between the germline ends. CDR3 amino acids: CASSSPAGWETQYF. The CDR3 DNA sequence: TGTGCCAGCAGCTCCCCGGCGGGGTGGGAGACCCAGTACTTC.

The table lists this clonotype with many counts. V usage is TRBV5-5 and J usage is TRBJ1-6, with D possibly being TRBD1 (5 bases). The germline V gene has CDR1 SGHKS and CDR2 YYEKEE (reference sequence). Trimming pared 2 bases from V and 2 bases from J, leaving 8 bases between. The CDR3 length is 15 residues. Here the CDR3 reads CASSFRQTYNSPLHF. In DNA form, the CDR3 reads TGTGCCAGCAGCTTCCGACAGACCTATAATTCACCCCTCCACTTT.

This clonotype was seen more than once but under ten times. This sequence joins TRBV29-1 and TRBJ2-7, with D unresolved. The length of the CDR3 is 17 residues. In germline, CDR1 is SQVTM, CDR2 ANQGSEA. Trimming cost V 1 base and J 7 bases, with 26 bases left between them. CDR3 residues: CSVEAFGRGGGRREQYF. The CDR3 DNA is TGCAGCGTTGAAGCCTTCGGAAGAGGCGGTGGTAGAAGGGAGCAGTACTTC.

This clonotype was observed at least ten times. J is TRBJ2-5 and V is TRBV24-1; the match to TRBD1 covers 11 bases. Germline-derived CDR1 and CDR2 are KGHDR and SFDVKD. The CDR3 is 15 residues long. The V and J ends lost 2 bases and 5 bases, in that order; junction bases with no gene match: 3. The DNA for the CDR3 is TGTGCCACCAGTGATTCGGACAGGGGGCATGAGACCCAGTACTTC. Amino acids: CATSDSDRGHETQYF.

This clonotype came up many times. The chain combines TRBV7-9 with TRBJ2-5; unclear D gene. Germline assignment: CDR1 SEHNR and CDR2 FQNEAQ (reference sequence). CDR3 length: 13 amino acids. V was shortened by 0 bases and J by 10 bases, with 12 bases between the two germline ends. CDR3: CASSLAWASDQYF. The DNA of the CDR3 is TGTGCCAGCAGCTTAGCCTGGGCTTCGGACCAGTACTTC.

This clonotype has a count of ten or more. The chain links TRBV27 to TRBJ1-4; possible D gene TRBD1, 6 bases. Trimming took 8 bases from V and 8 from J, leaving 15 bases between them. The CDR3 extends over 13 amino acids. In germline, CDR1 is MNHEY, CDR2 SMNVEV (reference sequence). The CDR3 is CASSGVEGEKLFF. The CDR3, as DNA: TGTGCCAGCTCAGGGGTCGAAGGGGAAAAACTGTTTTTT.

V usage is TRBV3-1 and J usage is TRBJ2-2; D is undetermined. Germline V CDR1 and CDR2: LGHDT, YNNKEL (reference sequence). Trimming pared 3 bases from V and 6 bases from J, leaving 8 bases between. The CDR3 runs to 13 residues. The CDR3, as DNA: TGTGCCAGCAGCCATGCCGGGTCCGGGGAGCTGTTTTTT. Protein product: CASSHAGSGELFF.

This sequence joins TRBV20-1 and TRBJ2-7; TRBD2 aligns across 7 bases. V trimming: 5 bases; J trimming: 1 base; junction bases outside the gene matches: 8. The CDR3 totals 14 residues. Germline V CDR1 and CDR2: DFQATT, SNEGSKA (reference sequence). CDR3 sequence (DNA): TGCAGTGCTCTACGACCTAGCGGTTCCTACGAGCAGTACTTC. Protein: CSALRPSGSYEQYF.